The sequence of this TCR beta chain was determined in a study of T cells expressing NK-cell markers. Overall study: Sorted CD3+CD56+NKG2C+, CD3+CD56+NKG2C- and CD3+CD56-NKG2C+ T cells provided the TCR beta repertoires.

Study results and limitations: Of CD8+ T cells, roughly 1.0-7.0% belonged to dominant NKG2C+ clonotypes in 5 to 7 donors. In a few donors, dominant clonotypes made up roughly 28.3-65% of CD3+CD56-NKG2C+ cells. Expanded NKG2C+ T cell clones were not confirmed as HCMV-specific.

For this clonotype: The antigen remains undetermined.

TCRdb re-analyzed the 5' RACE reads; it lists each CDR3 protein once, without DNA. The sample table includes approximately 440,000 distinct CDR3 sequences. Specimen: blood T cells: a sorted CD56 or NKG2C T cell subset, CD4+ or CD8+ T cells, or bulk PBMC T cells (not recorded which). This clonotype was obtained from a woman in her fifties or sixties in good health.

CDR3 amino acids: CSVEPDGQFTQYF. The chain couples TRBV29-1 to TRBJ2-3; lacking DNA, the TRBD1 call made by TCRdb goes unchecked. Germline V gene sequence: CDR1 SQVTM, CDR2 ANQGSEA. CDR3 length: 13 amino acids.